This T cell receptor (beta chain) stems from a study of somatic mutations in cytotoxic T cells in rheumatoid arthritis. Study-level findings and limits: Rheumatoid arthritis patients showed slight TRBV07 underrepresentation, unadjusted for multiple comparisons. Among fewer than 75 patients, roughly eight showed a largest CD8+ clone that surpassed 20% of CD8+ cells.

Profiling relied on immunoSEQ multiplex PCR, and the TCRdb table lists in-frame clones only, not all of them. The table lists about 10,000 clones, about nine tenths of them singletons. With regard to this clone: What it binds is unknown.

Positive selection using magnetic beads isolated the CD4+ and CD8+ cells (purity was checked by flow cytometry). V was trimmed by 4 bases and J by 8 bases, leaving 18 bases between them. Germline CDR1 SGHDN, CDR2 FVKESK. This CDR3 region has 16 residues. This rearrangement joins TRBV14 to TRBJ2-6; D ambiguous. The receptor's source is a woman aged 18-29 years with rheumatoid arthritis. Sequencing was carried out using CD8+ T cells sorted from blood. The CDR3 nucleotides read TGTGCCAGCAGCCCCTCCCCTCGGGTTTTGTCCAACGTCCTGACTTTC. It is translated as CASSPSPRVLSNVLTF.